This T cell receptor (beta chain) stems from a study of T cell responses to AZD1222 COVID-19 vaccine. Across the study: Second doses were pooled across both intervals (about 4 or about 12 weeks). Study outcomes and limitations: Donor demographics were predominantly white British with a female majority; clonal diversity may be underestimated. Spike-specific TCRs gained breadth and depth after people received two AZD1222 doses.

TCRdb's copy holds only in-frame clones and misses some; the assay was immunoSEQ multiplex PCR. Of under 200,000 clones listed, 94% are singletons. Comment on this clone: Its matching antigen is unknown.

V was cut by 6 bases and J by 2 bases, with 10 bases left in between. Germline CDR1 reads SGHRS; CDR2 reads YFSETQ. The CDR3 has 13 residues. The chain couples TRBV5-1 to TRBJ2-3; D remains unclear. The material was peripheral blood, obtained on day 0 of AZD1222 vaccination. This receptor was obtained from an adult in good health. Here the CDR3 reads CASKIGSTDTQYF. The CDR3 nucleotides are TGCGCCAGCAAAATAGGGTCCACAGATACGCAGTATTTT.